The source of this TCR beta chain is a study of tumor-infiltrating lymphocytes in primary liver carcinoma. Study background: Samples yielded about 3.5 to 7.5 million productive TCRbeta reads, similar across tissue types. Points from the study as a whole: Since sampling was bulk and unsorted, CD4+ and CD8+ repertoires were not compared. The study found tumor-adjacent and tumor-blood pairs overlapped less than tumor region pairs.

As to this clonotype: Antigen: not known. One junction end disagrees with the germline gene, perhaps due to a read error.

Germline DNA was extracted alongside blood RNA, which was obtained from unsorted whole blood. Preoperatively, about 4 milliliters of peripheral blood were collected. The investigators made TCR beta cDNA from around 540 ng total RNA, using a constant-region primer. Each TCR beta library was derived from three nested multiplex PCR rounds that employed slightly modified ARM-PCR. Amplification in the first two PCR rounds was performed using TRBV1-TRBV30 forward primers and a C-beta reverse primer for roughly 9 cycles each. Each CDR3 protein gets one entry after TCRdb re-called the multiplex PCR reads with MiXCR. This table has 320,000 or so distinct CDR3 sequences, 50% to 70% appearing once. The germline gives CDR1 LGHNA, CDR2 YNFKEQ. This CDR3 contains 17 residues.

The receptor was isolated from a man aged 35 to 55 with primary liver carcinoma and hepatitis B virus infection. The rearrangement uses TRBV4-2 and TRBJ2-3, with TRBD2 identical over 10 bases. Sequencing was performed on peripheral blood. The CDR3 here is CASSPLTLAGSLYTQYF. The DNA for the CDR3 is TGCGCCAGCAGCCCGCTAACACTAGCGGGAAGCCTGTATACGCAGTATTTT.